Listed here are 5 T cell receptor beta chains from one sample, sequenced in a study of blood T cell repertoires in COVID-19. Sequenced by immunoSEQ multiplex PCR; TCRdb stores in-frame clones only, minus some. The profile covers roughly 110,000 clones, with approximately 86% appearing a single time and approximately 4.7% taken by the ten largest. Sequencing was performed on peripheral blood. These receptors were taken from a man aged 35-49 years with acute or convalescent COVID-19.

The chain links TRBV19 to TRBJ1-5; 7 bases are shared with TRBD1. Trimming cost V 8 bases and J 4 bases; bases outside gene matches: 14. The CDR3 consists of 16 residues. CDR1 and CDR2 (germline): LNHDA, SQIVND (reference sequence). The CDR3 bases are TGTGCCAGTGGAAGGCATGGGACAGAAACTAATCAGCCCCAGCATTTT. Translation: CASGRHGTETNQPQHF.

The rearrangement uses TRBV3-1 (or the pseudogene TRBV3-2) and TRBJ2-1, with 14 bases identical to TRBD2. Germline CDR1 LGHDT, CDR2 YNNKEL (reference sequence). The CDR3 length is 16 residues. The V segment lost 6 bases and the J segment 7 bases; nucleotides outside the gene matches: 8. This chain's CDR3 is CASRQGGLAGENEQFF. In DNA form, the CDR3 reads TGTGCCAGCAGGCAGGGGGGACTAGCGGGGGAAAATGAGCAGTTCTTC.

V and J are TRBV11-2 and TRBJ2-7; D gene unclear. Germline lookup yields CDR1 SGHAT and CDR2 FQNNGV. Trimming took 5 bases from V and 2 from J, leaving 13 bases between them. The CDR3 extends over 14 amino acids. Written as DNA, the CDR3 is TGTGCCAGCAGCCCCATAGACATTACCTACGAGCAGTACTTC. It yields the protein CASSPIDITYEQYF.

The chain combines TRBV7-6 with TRBJ1-2; TRBD1 aligns across 10 bases. Unmatched junction bases numbered 8, after V lost 5 bases and J lost 8 bases. The CDR3 covers 14 residues. Germline values: CDR1 SGHVS, CDR2 FNYEAQ. CDR3 protein: CASSQETGGRGYTF. DNA of the CDR3: TGTGCCAGCAGCCAAGAGACAGGGGGCAGGGGCTACACCTTC.

The V call is TRBV11-2, the J call TRBJ2-5; 12 bases match TRBD1. CDR1 and CDR2 from the germline V gene are SGHAT and FQNNGV. Trimming cost V 0 bases and J 4 bases; bases outside gene matches: 3. The CDR3 runs 16 residues. The CDR3 is CASSLEGGQGAETQYF. The CDR3 coding sequence is TGTGCCAGCAGCTTAGAGGGGGGACAGGGGGCAGAGACCCAGTACTTC.